This TCR beta chain was captured in a study of early T cells in non-severe SARS-CoV-2 infection. Turning to the study itself: Sequencing of bulk RNA from unsorted whole blood was done, without chain pairing. Study findings and constraints: Missing private and CD4 specificities, VDJdb matching favored anti-spike CD8 responses.

In regard to this clonotype: What it binds is not known. One end of the junction fails to match germline, which may point to a read error.

CDR3 length equals 15 residues. Looked up from germline, CDR1 is SSHAT and CDR2 is FNYEAQ (reference sequence). Individual cDNA molecules were tagged with unique molecular identifiers. TCRdb independently ran MiXCR on the 5' RACE reads; one entry per CDR3 protein. Among around 45,000 distinct CDR3 sequences listed, about 4% were seen once. The V and J genes are TRBV7-7 and TRBJ2-1; 9 bases fit TRBD2. Sequenced input: whole blood. The sequence was collected from an adult who was a healthcare worker with PCR-confirmed SARS-CoV-2 infection or an uninfected control (not recorded which). The CDR3 sequence: CASSSSGTTYNEQFF. The CDR3, as DNA: TGTGCTAGCAGCTCTAGCGGGACCACCTACAATGAGCAGTTCTTC.